The 29 T cell receptor beta chains given below trace back to one sample, sequenced in a study of beta chain features in type 1 diabetes. The isolated RNA, all of it, was reverse transcribed, so expressed TCRB transcripts were what got sequenced. Libraries were prepared by immunoSEQ multiplex PCR; TCRdb keeps only in-frame clonotypes and omits some of them. The repertoire holds roughly 500,000 clones, with roughly an eighth as singletons. Specimen: naive CD4+ T cells from blood. These receptors all come from a woman younger than 30 in good health.

This clone turned up a few times. In nucleotides, the CDR3 is TGTGCCAGCAGCGTAGGAAGGCAGAGCTCTGGGGCCAACGTCCTGACTTTC. This gives the protein CASSVGRQSSGANVLTF. The V gene is TRBV9, the J gene TRBJ2-6; no firm D call. The germline V gene has CDR1 SGDLS and CDR2 YYNGEE. V dropped 0 bases and J dropped 0 bases, with 10 bases sitting between them. The CDR3 runs 17 residues.

V gene TRBV10-3 combines with J gene TRBJ2-1; 7 bases are shared with TRBD2. Germline CDR1 is ENHRY and CDR2 is SYGVKD. V trimming: 4 bases; J trimming: 0 bases; junction bases outside the gene matches: 9. There are 17 residues in the CDR3. The chain's CDR3 is CAISGHERGGSYNEQFF. DNA for the CDR3: TGTGCCATCAGTGGACATGAGCGGGGCGGCTCCTACAATGAGCAGTTCTTC.

This clone was counted a few times. The genes are TRBV6-5 and TRBJ2-6; 7 positions match TRBD1. Unmatched junction bases numbered 7, after V lost 6 bases and J lost 5 bases. Germline CDR1 reads MNHEY; CDR2 reads SVGAGI. This CDR3 is 15 amino acids long. CDR3 loop: CASRSQGKRANVLTF. In DNA form, the CDR3 reads TGTGCCAGCAGGTCACAGGGGAAGCGGGCCAACGTCCTGACTTTC.

This clone showed up just a few times. The V call is TRBV27, the J call TRBJ2-6; no definite D call. This CDR3 contains 17 residues. Between the trimmed V and J ends, which lost 1 base and 0 bases, there was a span of 10 bases. Germline V gives CDR1 MNHEY, CDR2 SMNVEV (reference sequence). CDR3 DNA sequence: TGTGCCAGCAGTTTATGGGGTTACACCTCTGGGGCCAACGTCCTGACTTTC. Encoded protein: CASSLWGYTSGANVLTF.

The chain employs TRBV5-1 and TRBJ2-3; 12 bases line up with TRBD1. The CDR3 length is 17 residues. Germline CDR1 reads SGHRS; CDR2 reads YFSETQ. The J segment lost 1 base and the V segment lost 2 bases, leaving 5 bases of the junction unmatched. CDR3 protein: CASSFGTGGRGTDTQYF. The CDR3 nucleotides are TGCGCCAGCAGCTTCGGGACAGGGGGCAGGGGCACAGATACGCAGTATTTT.

The table lists this clone with a few counts. The chain links TRBV29-1 to TRBJ2-5; D is possibly TRBD2 (5 bases). Germline values: CDR1 SQVTM, CDR2 ANQGSEA. Trimming shortened V by 5 bases and J by 5 bases, and 12 bases separated the two germline ends. This CDR3 region has 12 residues. The CDR3 coding sequence is TGCAGCGTTAACGAGGGCCGGGAGACCCAGTACTTC. This gives the protein CSVNEGRETQYF.

This clone occurred a few times. The chain is built from TRBV25-1 and TRBJ1-2, with 7 bases aligning to TRBD1. This CDR3 comprises 16 residues. From germline, CDR1 is MGHDK and CDR2 SYGVNS. The ends lost 0 bases at V and 6 bases at J; junction bases unmatched: 10. This chain's CDR3 is CASSEYKGGGLDGYTF. The CDR3 coding sequence is TGTGCCAGCAGTGAATATAAAGGGGGCGGGTTGGATGGCTACACCTTC.

This clone was observed a handful of times. The gene calls are TRBV9 and TRBJ2-7; tentatively, D is TRBD1 (6 bases). V shed 4 bases and J shed 0 bases, with 11 bases lying between them. This CDR3 spans 14 amino acids. The germline gives CDR1 SGDLS, CDR2 YYNGEE. The CDR3 DNA follows: TGTGCCAGCAGCCGCAGGGGCGACTCCTACGAGCAGTACTTC. Translated: CASSRRGDSYEQYF.

The count of this clone is one. The chain uses TRBV11-2 and TRBJ2-1, with D uncertain. Trimming shortened V by 5 bases and J by 6 bases, and 17 bases separated the two germline ends. The germline gives CDR1 SGHAT, CDR2 FQNNGV. The CDR3 runs to 15 residues. This CDR3 reads CASSPISGRSNEQFF. The CDR3, as DNA: TGTGCCAGCAGCCCTATATCCGGACGGTCCAATGAGCAGTTCTTC.

The rearrangement uses TRBV9 and TRBJ2-5; perhaps TRBD2 as D (5 bases). CDR3 length: 12 residues. The ends were cut back, 4 bases at V and 5 bases at J, with 9 bases in the middle. In germline, CDR1 is SGDLS, CDR2 YYNGEE. The CDR3 sequence is CASSPGWETQYF. In nucleotides, the CDR3 is TGTGCCAGCAGCCCGGGGTGGGAGACCCAGTACTTC.

There are a few counts of this clone. A read error is possible here, since a much larger clone lies one base away. This chain connects TRBV27 to TRBJ2-3; unclear D gene. Germline V gives CDR1 MNHEY, CDR2 SMNVEV (reference sequence). CDR3 length equals 12 residues. V lost 4 bases and J lost 2, with 4 bases in between. The CDR3 loop reads CASSSYTDTQYF. The CDR3 DNA reads as TGTGCCAGCAGTTCCTACACAGATACGCAGTATTTT.

The V and J genes are TRBV11-2 and TRBJ2-7, with D maybe TRBD1 (6 bases). Looked up from germline, CDR1 is SGHAT and CDR2 is FQNNGV. This CDR3 spans 15 amino acids. The germline V and J ends were trimmed by 5 bases and 5 bases, with 19 bases remaining between them. CDR3 nucleotides: TGTGCCAGCAGCCCCCTGGGAACAGGGACCCACGAGCAGTACGTC. It yields the protein CASSPLGTGTHEQYV.

There are a few counts of this clone. The chain has TRBV7-9 and TRBJ1-1; 7 bases map to TRBD1. The CDR3 length is 14 residues. Germline V gene lookup returns CDR1 SEHNR and CDR2 FQNEAQ (reference sequence). V dropped 5 bases and J dropped 1; count of bases not matched to a gene: 4. CDR3 bases: TGTGCCAGCAGCCCCTACAGGGGGAACACTGAAGCTTTCTTT. Its translation is CASSPYRGNTEAFF.

The chain employs TRBV27 and TRBJ2-6; D is uncertain. V gave up 6 bases and J gave up 4 bases, with 7 bases separating them. Germline CDR1 and CDR2: MNHEY and SMNVEV (reference sequence). The CDR3 runs 13 residues. CDR3: CASRAAGANVLTF. The CDR3 nucleotides are TGTGCCAGCAGGGCTGCCGGGGCCAACGTCCTGACTTTC.

The J gene is TRBJ1-2, the V gene TRBV30; D gene unclear. The V gene's germline CDR1 is GTSNPN and CDR2 SVGIG (reference sequence). The CDR3 is 14 residues long. Trimming left V 2 bases short and J 8 bases short, with 18 bases between. The CDR3 sequence: CAWSPGILLSGYTF. Here the CDR3 DNA reads TGTGCCTGGAGTCCGGGAATTTTGCTTAGCGGCTACACCTTC.

This chain links TRBV19 with TRBJ2-7; TRBD1 matches at 7 bases. Trimming removed 4 bases from V and 3 bases from J; junction bases left unmatched: 9. Per germline, CDR1 LNHDA and CDR2 SQIVND (reference sequence). The CDR3 runs 15 residues. CDR3 sequence (DNA): TGTGCCAGTAGTACCTACAGGGGAGTGAGCTACGAGCAGTACTTC. Encoded protein: CASSTYRGVSYEQYF. Variable domain in full (rest from reference TRBV19 and TRBJ2-7): DGGITQSPKYLFRKEGQNVTLSCEQNLNHDAMYWYRQDPGQGLRLIYYSQIVNDFQKGDIAEGYSVSREKKESFPLTVTSAQKNPTAFYLCASSTYRGVSYEQYFGPGTRLTVT.

The genes are TRBV18 and TRBJ2-7; no clear D. The CDR3 runs 13 residues. V was shortened by 4 bases and J by 0 bases, with 7 bases between the two germline ends. The germline gives CDR1 KGHSH, CDR2 LQKENI. CDR3 residues: CASSLGISYEQYV. CDR3 coding DNA: TGTGCCAGCTCACTTGGGATCTCCTACGAGCAGTACGTC.

Only a few counts were recorded for this clone. The chain uses TRBV16 and TRBJ1-6; D is undetermined. This CDR3 has 14 residues. V was cut by 0 bases and J by 7 bases, with 7 bases left in between. Germline assignment: CDR1 KGHSY and CDR2 FQNENV. The DNA of the CDR3 is TGTGCCAGCAGCCAATCCGGAGGGAATTCACCCCTCCACTTT. It codes for CASSQSGGNSPLHF.

The sample holds a few counts of this clone. The V and J genes are TRBV7-9 and TRBJ2-7; TRBD1 matches 7 bases. The junction had 9 bases not matched to a gene; V was cut back by 2 bases and J by 2 bases. The CDR3 covers 16 residues. Germline CDR1 and CDR2: SEHNR and FQNEAQ (reference sequence). The CDR3 nucleotides are TGTGCCAGCAGCTTAAGAGACGGGACAGCCCCCTACGAGCAGTACGTC. Translating gives CASSLRDGTAPYEQYV.

The rearrangement links TRBV30 to TRBJ1-5; TRBD1 is a possible D gene (5 bases). The length of the CDR3 is 15 residues. The V and J ends lost 3 bases and 1 base respectively, with 13 bases between them. Germline CDR1 and CDR2: GTSNPN and SVGIG (reference sequence). As DNA, the CDR3 is TGTGCCTGGAGGCCAGGGAGTAGGAGCAATCAGCCCCAGCATTTT. Translated, it gives CAWRPGSRSNQPQHF. Drawing the rest from reference TRBV30 and TRBJ1-5, the complete variable domain is SQTIHQWPATLVQPVGSPLSLECTVEGTSNPNLYWYRQAAGRGLQLLFYSVGIGQISSEVPQNLSASRPQDRQFILSSKKLLLSDSGFYLCAWRPGSRSNQPQHFGDGTRLSIL.

The genes are TRBV18 and TRBJ1-2; 7 bases map to TRBD1. Germline V gives CDR1 KGHSH, CDR2 LQKENI. V dropped 3 bases and J dropped 4; count of bases not matched to a gene: 5. The CDR3 covers 14 residues. The CDR3 is CASSPTGDAYGYTF. Written as DNA, the CDR3 is TGTGCCAGCTCACCCACAGGGGATGCCTATGGCTACACCTTC. Together with reference TRBV18 and TRBJ1-2, the CDR3 gives the full variable domain: NAGVMQNPRHLVRRRGQEARLRCSPMKGHSHVYWYRQLPEEGLKFMVYLQKENIIDESGMPKERFSAEFPKEGPSILRIQQVVRGDSAAYFCASSPTGDAYGYTFGSGTRLTVV.

The J gene is TRBJ2-1, the V gene TRBV18; 7 bases are a match to TRBD2. The CDR3 consists of 19 residues. Trimming took 3 bases from V and 1 from J; bases not matched to a gene: 15. Germline V gene sequence: CDR1 KGHSH, CDR2 LQKENI. The CDR3 loop is CASSPQLAATGDSYNEQFF. CDR3 nucleotide sequence: TGTGCCAGCTCACCTCAGCTAGCGGCCACTGGGGATTCCTACAATGAGCAGTTCTTC.

The table lists this clone with a few counts. The chain employs TRBV14 and TRBJ1-1; TRBD1 aligns across 7 bases. This CDR3 comprises 16 residues. With 6 bases clipped from V and 0 bases from J, the junction kept 10 bases outside the gene matches. Germline CDR1 and CDR2: SGHDN and FVKESK. The CDR3 nucleotides read TGTGCCAGCAGTCTTACGACAGGGTACATGAACACTGAAGCTTTCTTT. Residues: CASSLTTGYMNTEAFF. The full variable domain, with the rest looked up from reference TRBV14 and TRBJ1-1, is EAGVTQFPSHSVIEKGQTVTLRCDPISGHDNLYWYRRVMGKEIKFLLHFVKESKQDESGMPNNRFLAERTGGTYSTLKVQPAELEDSGVYFCASSLTTGYMNTEAFFGQGTRLTVV.

The CDR3 reads CASSFPGQVTGELFF. CDR3 nucleotides: TGTGCCAGCAGCTTCCCGGGACAGGTGACCGGGGAGCTGTTTTTT. This chain uses TRBV7-2 with TRBJ2-2, with 8 nucleotides matching TRBD1. Unmatched junction bases numbered 5, after V lost 3 bases and J lost 5 bases. This CDR3 is built from 15 residues. Per the germline V gene, CDR1 is SGHTA and CDR2 is FQGNSA.

This clone was counted only a few times. This chain links TRBV7-3 with TRBJ2-1; no firm D call. CDR3 length: 14 amino acids. Germline CDR1 is SGHTA and CDR2 is FQGTGA. Between the trimmed V and J ends, which lost 5 bases and 8 bases, there was a span of 16 bases. CDR3 sequence: CASSTGRPPDEQFF. In nucleotides, the CDR3 is TGTGCCAGCAGCACCGGGCGCCCTCCCGATGAGCAGTTCTTC.

The chain carries TRBV28 and TRBJ2-7; TRBD1 matches at 7 bases. V dropped 4 bases and J dropped 2; count of bases not matched to a gene: 5. The CDR3 extends over 14 amino acids. Germline V lookup: CDR1 MDHEN, CDR2 SYDVKM. The chain's CDR3 is CASSSQTGPYEQYV. The DNA for the CDR3 is TGTGCCAGCAGTTCCCAGACAGGGCCCTACGAGCAGTACGTC.

This chain connects TRBV9 to TRBJ1-1; D not resolved. Trimming took off 6 bases at V and 0 bases at J, with 9 bases between the two ends. The germline V gene has CDR1 SGDLS and CDR2 YYNGEE. The CDR3 extends over 13 amino acids. The CDR3 region is CASKRPVNTEAFF. The DNA for the CDR3 is TGTGCCAGCAAAAGGCCGGTGAACACTGAAGCTTTCTTT.

CDR3 nucleotide sequence: TGCAGCGTGTGGGAGTCAGGCAATCAGCCCCAGCATTTT. Amino acids: CSVWESGNQPQHF. The chain combines TRBV29-1 with TRBJ1-5, with no clear D. The CDR3 loop spans 13 amino acids. Trimming pared 6 bases from V and 2 bases from J, leaving 11 bases between. The germline V gene has CDR1 SQVTM and CDR2 ANQGSEA.

This clone came up a few times. The V call is TRBV7-2, the J call TRBJ1-5; TRBD1 might be the D (5 bases). The CDR3 covers 14 residues. Trimming removed 1 base from V and 2 bases from J, with 6 bases in between. The germline gives CDR1 SGHTA, CDR2 FQGNSA. The CDR3: CASSLEGRNQPQHF. DNA for the CDR3: TGTGCCAGCAGCTTAGAGGGGCGCAATCAGCCCCAGCATTTT. Supplemented by reference TRBV7-2 and TRBJ1-5, the full variable domain reads GAGVSQSPSNKVTEKGKDVELRCDPISGHTALYWYRQSLGQGLEFLIYFQGNSAPDKSGLPSDRFSAERTGGSVSTLTIQRTQQEDSAVYLCASSLEGRNQPQHFGDGTRLSIL.